This T cell receptor (beta chain) was captured in a study of blood T cells in healthy people across ages. The CDR3 is 16 residues long. The junction had 12 bases not matched to a gene; V was cut back by 6 bases and J by 6 bases. PCR was performed a second time for about 6 to 11 cycles using a sample-barcoded 5' primer and a J-beta primer mix. TCRdb reprocessed the 5' RACE reads via MiXCR and lists one record per CDR3 protein. The data show over a million distinct CDR3 sequences, approximately 42% seen once. Turning to this clonotype: Its antigen is not known.

General study results and limits: Calculation of diversity from one million T cells yielded estimates considered to be underestimates.

Sequences were obtained from blood. This chain joins TRBV12-3 or TRBV12-4 and TRBJ1-5, with 9 bases fitting TRBD1. The TCR comes from a woman aged 18-35 years in good health. CDR3 in DNA: TGTGCCAGCAGCCCCGCGGGACAGGGAATTCTTCAGCCCCAGCATTTT. Residues: CASSPAGQGILQPQHF.